This T cell receptor (beta chain) was identified in a study of blood T cell repertoires in COVID-19. Germline V gene data show CDR1 as SGHRS and CDR2 as YFSETQ. The CDR3 is 14 residues long. Losses at the gene ends were 4 bases for V and 4 bases for J; bases not matched to a gene: 7. Clones were sequenced by immunoSEQ multiplex PCR, and TCRdb holds only the in-frame ones, with some missing. The profile shows 90,000 to 150,000 clones, approximately 80% of them singletons. Sequenced sample: peripheral blood. The chain joins TRBV5-1 to TRBJ1-1, with TRBD1 identical over 7 bases. The receptor was derived from an older man with acute or convalescent COVID-19. CDR3 amino acids: CASSVDRVGTEAFF. Here the CDR3 DNA reads TGCGCCAGCAGCGTAGACAGGGTTGGCACTGAAGCTTTCTTT.